Below, 14 T cell receptor beta chains from the same sample are listed, as sequenced in a study of cytomegalovirus exposure and HLA in healthy donors. Amplification used 60 Vbeta primers and 13 Jbeta primers. Profiling relied on immunoSEQ multiplex PCR, and the TCRdb table lists in-frame clones only, not all of them. The profile shows under 150,000 clones, 55% to 65% of them singletons. Sequenced sample: PBMCs. All receptors derive from a man aged 35-49 years in good health and CMV-seropositive.

The genes are TRBV29-1 and TRBJ2-7; 11 bases fit TRBD1. From germline, CDR1 is SQVTM and CDR2 ANQGSEA. The V gene end was trimmed by 0 bases and the J gene end by 5 bases; junction bases not matched to a gene: 3. CDR3 length: 14 amino acids. The chain's CDR3 is CSVEDRTGGDEQYF. CDR3 DNA: TGCAGCGTTGAAGACCGGACAGGGGGCGACGAGCAGTACTTC.

V usage is TRBV6-6 and J usage is TRBJ1-5; 9 positions agree with TRBD1. CDR3 length: 15 residues. J gave up 5 bases and V 7 bases, and 9 bases lay outside the gene matches. Germline values: CDR1 MNHNY, CDR2 SVGAGI (reference sequence). The chain's CDR3 is CASIVGQGTYQPQHF. The CDR3 nucleotides read TGTGCCAGCATTGTAGGACAGGGGACTTATCAGCCCCAGCATTTT.

V is TRBV9 and J is TRBJ2-3, with 7 bases fitting TRBD1. The V gene end was trimmed by 5 bases and the J gene end by 1 base; junction bases not matched to a gene: 1. The CDR3 runs 13 residues. Germline-derived CDR1 and CDR2 are SGDLS and YYNGEE. The DNA of the CDR3 is TGTGCCAGCAGGGGGACAGGCACAGATACGCAGTATTTT. This sequence encodes CASRGTGTDTQYF.

The V and J genes are TRBV6-1 and TRBJ1-1, with D perhaps TRBD1 (5 bases). The CDR3 loop spans 14 amino acids. Germline values: CDR1 MNHNS, CDR2 SASEGT. Trimming pared 2 bases from V and 6 bases from J, leaving 13 bases between. The CDR3 bases are TGTGCCAGCAGTGAATACCAGGGTATTGCTGAAGCTTTCTTT. It specifies CASSEYQGIAEAFF.

This chain joins TRBV9 and TRBJ2-6, with 7 bases identical to TRBD1. Germline V gene data show CDR1 as SGDLS and CDR2 as YYNGEE. The CDR3 is 17 amino acids. The V gene end was trimmed by 4 bases and the J gene end by 0 bases; junction bases not matched to a gene: 7. The CDR3 DNA reads TGTGCCAGCAGCCGCCGGGACAGCATCTCTGGGGCCAACGTCCTGACTTTC. Protein sequence: CASSRRDSISGANVLTF.

This clone was observed a few times. V usage is TRBV6-5 and J usage is TRBJ2-1; tentatively, D is TRBD1 (6 bases). Looked up from germline, CDR1 is MNHEY and CDR2 is SVGAGI. V was pared by 5 bases and J by 7 bases, with 9 bases between. This CDR3 comprises 12 residues. As DNA, the CDR3 is TGTGCCAGCAGTATCAGGGGTAATGAGCAGTTCTTC. Its translation: CASSIRGNEQFF.

The sample holds a few counts of this clone. V gene TRBV5-1 combines with J gene TRBJ2-3; TRBD2 aligns across 8 bases. With V trimmed by 0 bases and J by 3 bases, 3 bases remained unmatched. Germline lookup yields CDR1 SGHRS and CDR2 YFSETQ. The CDR3 contains 15 residues. The CDR3 nucleotides read TGCGCCAGCAGCTTGGTTGGCGGGGGGACAGATACGCAGTATTTT. It specifies CASSLVGGGTDTQYF.

There are a few counts of this clone. The V call is TRBV9, the J call TRBJ1-1; 7 bases map to TRBD1. The ends lost 4 bases at V and 6 bases at J; junction bases unmatched: 6. The CDR3 loop spans 13 amino acids. CDR1 and CDR2 from the germline V gene are SGDLS and YYNGEE. The CDR3 DNA reads as TGTGCCAGCAGCAGACAGGGAATGGCTGAAGCTTTCTTT. Translation gives CASSRQGMAEAFF.

Note on this clone: Sequence at one end of the junction differs from germline and may be a read error. The V and J genes are TRBV6-1 and TRBJ1-3, with D uncertain. Germline assignment: CDR1 MNHNS and CDR2 SASEGT. This CDR3 region has 13 residues. The CDR3 nucleotides are TGTGCCAGCAGGACCTCGGTCAAGTCTGAGCGGTACTTT. As protein: CASRTSVKSERYF.

This chain connects TRBV4-2 to TRBJ2-1; the match to TRBD2 covers 7 bases. The CDR3 consists of 15 residues. With V trimmed by 1 base and J by 0 bases, 0 bases remained unmatched. The germline CDR1 and CDR2 sequences are LGHNA and YNFKEQ. The CDR3 region is CASSQGTSSYNEQFF. CDR3 in DNA: TGTGCCAGCAGCCAAGGGACTAGCTCCTACAATGAGCAGTTCTTC.

V is TRBV5-1 and J is TRBJ2-5; perhaps TRBD1 as D (5 bases). This CDR3 has 13 amino acids. The V and J ends lost 0 bases and 5 bases respectively, with 8 bases between them. Per the germline V gene, CDR1 is SGHRS and CDR2 is YFSETQ. In DNA, the CDR3 is TGCGCCAGCAGCTTGGAGGGGTCGGAGACCCAGTACTTC. It translates to CASSLEGSETQYF.

This clone was picked up one time. The V gene is TRBV19, the J gene TRBJ2-7; the D gene is possibly TRBD1 (7 bases). Trimming stripped 6 bases from V and 2 bases from J, with 20 bases between. Germline-derived CDR1 and CDR2 are LNHDA and SQIVND (reference sequence). The CDR3 consists of 16 residues. In nucleotides, the CDR3 is TGTGCCAGTAGCGACCCCAGGGGGGTAGGGACCTACGAGCAGTACTTC. Residues: CASSDPRGVGTYEQYF.

The chain combines TRBV11-3 with TRBJ2-1; 7 nucleotides align to TRBD1. The CDR3 is made up of 13 amino acids. Germline lookup yields CDR1 SGHNT and CDR2 YENEEA. The J segment lost 7 bases and the V segment lost 8 bases, leaving 8 bases of the junction unmatched. The CDR3 DNA follows: TGTGCCAGCGGGCAGGGGGAAGTGAATGAGCAGTTCTTC. Translated: CASGQGEVNEQFF.

V is TRBV28 and J is TRBJ1-2; D unresolved. V lost 5 bases and J lost 0, with 7 bases in between. Germline V lookup: CDR1 MDHEN, CDR2 SYDVKM. The CDR3 is made up of 13 amino acids. CDR3 DNA: TGTGCCAGCAGTCAACATACTAACTATGGCTACACCTTC. Protein sequence: CASSQHTNYGYTF.